The entry that follows covers one TCR beta chain sequence. Only in-frame clones appear in the TCRdb table, and some are missing; sequencing was by immunoSEQ multiplex PCR. Seen here are 55,000 to 85,000 clones, 90% to 95% observed once, and the top ten hold 6% to 8%. This entry comes from a study of OX40 agonist ivuxolimab in advanced cancers. Trimming cost V 5 bases and J 3 bases; bases outside gene matches: 11. The CDR3 extends over 16 amino acids. The germline gives CDR1 ENHRY, CDR2 SYGVKD. The rearrangement links TRBV10-3 to TRBJ2-7; 9 nucleotides line up with TRBD1. The sequenced sample was CD4+ or CD8+ T cells sorted from blood, obtained in a trial of the OX40 agonist ivuxolimab. This TCR came from an adult with an advanced solid tumor such as melanoma, head and neck, liver or kidney cancer. The DNA for the CDR3 is TGTGCCATCAGTCCCGCCTTTAGACAGGGGGTCTACGAGCAGTACTTC. Its translation is CAISPAFRQGVYEQYF.